This T cell receptor beta chain was documented in a study of shared clonotypes between healthy human individuals. A note on this clone: The same CDR3 is also encoded by other DNA sequences in this sample.

The assay was immunoSEQ multiplex PCR, and TCRdb's table has in-frame clones only and misses some. Among about 2.1 million clones listed, more than 85% were seen once. CD45RO-negative, CCR7-selected cells formed the naive CD8 fraction, which excluded terminally differentiated effector memory CD45RA+ cells. All donors were Caucasian adults living in Nashville, Tennessee. This TCR derives from a man aged 18 to 30 in good health. Some clones in this sample may be carry-over from other donors' samples. The sequenced sample was naive CD8+ T cells from PBMCs.

DNA for the CDR3: TGTGCCAGCAGCTTGTGGCGGGGGAATCAGCCCCAGCATTTT. Protein product: CASSLWRGNQPQHF. The chain combines TRBV5-6 with TRBJ1-5; a possible D gene is TRBD1 (5 bases). The CDR3 is 14 residues long. CDR1 and CDR2 (germline): SGHDT, YYEEEE. V lost 1 base and J lost 4, with 9 bases in between.